The clone carrying this T cell receptor (beta chain) occurred a few times. The antigen is undetermined. This entry comes from a study of PD-1 blockade in classical Hodgkin lymphoma. Study context: Patients were infused with nivolumab 3 mg/kg every 2 weeks.

The protocol was immunoSEQ multiplex PCR, while the TCRdb copy is restricted to in-frame clones and leaves out a portion. The sample yields tens of thousands of clones, approximately 89% seen once. Patients all relapsed after autologous stem cell transplantation, and there was variation in brentuximab vedotin exposure. Best response was recorded as complete response, partial response or progressive disease. Study observations and caveats: According to reports, newly diagnosed patients had lower baseline TCR diversity than healthy donors, and relapsed/refractory patients had lower baseline TCR diversity still. Diversity in CD4+ TCRs, unlike that measured in CD8+ TCRs, had risen significantly by C4D1.

Per germline, CDR1 SEHNR and CDR2 FQNEAQ (reference sequence). This CDR3 region has 15 residues. V dropped 7 bases and J dropped 3 bases, with 18 bases sitting between them. This sequence joins TRBV7-9 and TRBJ2-5, with D tentatively TRBD1 (6 bases). The sequence derives from a human donor with classical Hodgkin lymphoma. This material consisted of peripheral blood mononuclear cells (PBMCs), taken before the second cycle of nivolumab. This CDR3 is CASNYFSQGKETQYF. The CDR3 DNA is TGTGCCAGCAATTACTTCAGCCAGGGGAAAGAGACCCAGTACTTC.